This T cell receptor beta chain is drawn from a study of blood T cell repertoires in COVID-19. Study details: Sites in the United States, Italy and Spain provided acute and convalescent COVID-19 samples. From T cells, B-cell-depleted T cells, or PBMCs came the material, which was cDNA or gDNA.

Germline CDR1 is LNHDA and CDR2 is SQIVND (reference sequence). The CDR3 consists of 16 residues. V dropped 3 bases and J dropped 4 bases, with 18 bases sitting between them. Authors' analysis steps: Amplification of reference gene primers provided the estimated nucleated cell counts. Repertoires were generated with immunoSEQ multiplex PCR, while TCRdb's copy carries only in-frame clones and drops some. For V, J and clone size, that table is used; D and trimming come from the DNA. The sample consists of about 40,000 clones, about four fifths of them appearing once. J is TRBJ1-2 and V is TRBV19; D possibly corresponds to TRBD1 (5 bases). The sequence came from an older woman with acute or convalescent COVID-19. Source material: peripheral blood. CDR3 coding DNA: TGTGCCAGTAGTATCTTGCCCGGGGGAGACCGCTATGGCTACACCTTC. Protein sequence: CASSILPGGDRYGYTF.